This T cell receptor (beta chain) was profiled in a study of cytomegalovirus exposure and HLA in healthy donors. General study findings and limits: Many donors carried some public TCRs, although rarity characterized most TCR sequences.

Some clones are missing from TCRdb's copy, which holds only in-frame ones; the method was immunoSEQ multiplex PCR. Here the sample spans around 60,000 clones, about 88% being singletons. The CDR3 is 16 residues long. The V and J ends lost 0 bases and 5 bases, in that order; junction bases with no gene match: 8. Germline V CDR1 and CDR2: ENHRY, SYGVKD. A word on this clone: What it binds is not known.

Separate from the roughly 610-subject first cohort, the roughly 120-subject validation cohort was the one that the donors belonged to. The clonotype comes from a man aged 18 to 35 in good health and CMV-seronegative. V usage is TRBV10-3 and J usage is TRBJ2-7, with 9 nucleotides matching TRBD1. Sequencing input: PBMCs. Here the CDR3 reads CAISESNRDRDHEQYF. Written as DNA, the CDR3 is TGTGCCATCAGTGAGTCAAACCGGGACAGGGACCACGAGCAGTACTTC.